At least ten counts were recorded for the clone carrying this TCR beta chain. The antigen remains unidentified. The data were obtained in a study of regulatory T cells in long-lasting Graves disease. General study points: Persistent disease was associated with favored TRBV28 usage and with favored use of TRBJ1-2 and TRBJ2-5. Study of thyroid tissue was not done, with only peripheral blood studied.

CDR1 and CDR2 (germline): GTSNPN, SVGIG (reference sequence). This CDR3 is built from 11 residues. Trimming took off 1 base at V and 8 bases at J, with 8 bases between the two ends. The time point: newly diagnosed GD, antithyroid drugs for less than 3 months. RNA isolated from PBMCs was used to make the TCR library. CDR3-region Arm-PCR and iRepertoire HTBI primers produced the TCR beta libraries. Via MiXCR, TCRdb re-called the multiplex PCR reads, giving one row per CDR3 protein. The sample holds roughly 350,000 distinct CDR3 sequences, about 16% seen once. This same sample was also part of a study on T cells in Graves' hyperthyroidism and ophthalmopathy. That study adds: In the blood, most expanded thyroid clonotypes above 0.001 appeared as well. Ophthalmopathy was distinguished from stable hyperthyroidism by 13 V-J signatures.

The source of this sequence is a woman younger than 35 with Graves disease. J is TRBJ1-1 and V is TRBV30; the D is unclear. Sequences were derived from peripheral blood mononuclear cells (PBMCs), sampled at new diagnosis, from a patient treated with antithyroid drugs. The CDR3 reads CAWSGKWEAFF. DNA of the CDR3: TGTGCCTGGAGTGGGAAATGGGAAGCTTTCTTT.